This passage covers 30 T cell receptor beta chains from one sample sequenced in a study of blood T cells in healthy people across ages. Sample-barcoded 5' priming and a J-beta primer mix drove a second PCR of roughly 7 to 11 cycles. TCRdb re-analysed the 5' RACE reads in MiXCR, keeping a single row per CDR3 protein. The table shows about 830,000 distinct CDR3 sequences, with more than 45% occurring only once. Sample: blood. The receptors were sampled from a man younger than 45 in good health.

This clonotype was seen once. The genes are TRBV5-6 and TRBJ1-1; 8 bases line up with TRBD1. The CDR3 contains 13 residues. V was pared by 0 bases and J by 7 bases, with 2 bases of the junction left unmatched. Per germline, CDR1 SGHDT and CDR2 YYEEEE. The CDR3 sequence is CASSLGTGSEAFF. The CDR3, as DNA: TGTGCCAGCAGCTTGGGGACAGGGAGTGAAGCTTTCTTT.

The chain has TRBV28 and TRBJ2-7, with D possibly being TRBD2 (7 bases). Trimming cost V 4 bases and J 7 bases, with 17 bases left between them. This CDR3 is built from 14 residues. From germline, CDR1 is MDHEN and CDR2 SYDVKM. The CDR3 coding sequence is TGTGCCAGCAGTTACCTAGCGGAGGGGGGGGAGCAGTACTTC. This sequence encodes CASSYLAEGGEQYF.

This chain joins TRBV24-1 and TRBJ2-4; D possibly matches TRBD1 or TRBD2 (6 bases each). Judging by the DNA end, TRBJ2-5 fits better; the J call may be wrong. Per the germline V gene, CDR1 is KGHDR and CDR2 is SFDVKD. CDR3 length: 17 residues. CDR3 nucleotide sequence: TGTGCCACCAGTGATTCGGGGCCAGGGGAGGTCCAAGAGACCCAGTACTTC. Translation gives CATSDSGPGEVQETQYF.

V gene TRBV9 combines with J gene TRBJ2-7, with D possibly TRBD1 on 6 matching bases. Germline lookup yields CDR1 SGDLS and CDR2 YYNGEE. V was cut by 4 bases and J by 3 bases, with 20 bases left in between. The CDR3 runs 16 residues. CDR3 residues: CASSPILQGPVYEQYF. The CDR3 nucleotides read TGTGCCAGCAGCCCAATACTACAGGGCCCCGTCTACGAGCAGTACTTC.

A remark on this clonotype: At one boundary the junction diverges from the germline segment, which might be a read error. This chain uses TRBV7-2 with TRBJ2-7; D may be TRBD1 or TRBD2 (6 bases each). The J call is uncertain, as TRBJ2-4 better fits the DNA end. The CDR3 length is 16 residues. CDR1 is SGHTA, CDR2 FQGNSA, per germline. CDR3 nucleotides: TGTGCCGGCAGCTTAGCCCCGACGGGGGCAAGGGACATTCAGTACTTC. Protein product: CAGSLAPTGARDIQYF.

A word on this clonotype: The junction does not match germline at one end; this may be a read error. V and J are TRBV15 and TRBJ1-4; tentative D call: TRBD1 (5 bases). CDR3 size: 14 residues. CDR1 and CDR2 (germline): LNHNV, YYDKDF (reference sequence). The chain's CDR3 is CVTSRDRDNEKLFF. The DNA for the CDR3 is TGTGTCACCAGCAGAGACAGAGATAATGAAAAACTGTTTTTT.

The DNA of the CDR3 is TGTGCCAGCAGCTTAGTTAGGGCGGGGGGCGGTGAGCAGTTCTTC. Translated, it gives CASSLVRAGGGEQFF. The chain is built from TRBV7-6 and TRBJ2-1; 8 nucleotides match TRBD2. This CDR3 is 15 amino acids long. Germline V gene lookup returns CDR1 SGHVS and CDR2 FNYEAQ. Germline trimming cut 1 base from V and 9 bases from J; bases unmatched to any gene: 8. Full variable domain (remainder filled in from reference TRBV7-6 and TRBJ2-1): GAGVSQSPRYKVTKRGQDVALRCDPISGHVSLYWYRQALGQGPEFLTYFNYEAQQDKSGLPNDRFSAERPEGSISTLTIQRTEQRDSAMYRCASSLVRAGGGEQFFGPGTRLTVL.

Turning to this clonotype: The conserved phenylalanine or tryptophan normally closing the CDR3 is absent here, so this likely arose from a read error. V usage is TRBV27 and J usage is TRBJ2-5; unclear D gene. The J call is uncertain, as TRBJ2-7 better fits the DNA end. Per germline, CDR1 MNHEY and CDR2 SMNVEV (reference sequence). There are 15 residues in the CDR3. CDR3 sequence: CASSPEAPPMDEQYY. The CDR3 region has the DNA TGTGCCAGCAGCCCTGAGGCCCCCCCCATGGACGAGCAGTACTAC.

J is TRBJ1-5 and V is TRBV7-2; unclear D gene. CDR3 length equals 15 residues. Germline V gene sequence: CDR1 SGHTA, CDR2 FQGNSA. Trimming removed 4 bases from V and 8 bases from J, with 18 bases in between. The CDR3 sequence: CASSSGGSPVEPQHF. As DNA, the CDR3 is TGTGCCAGCAGCTCGGGCGGCTCGCCGGTGGAGCCCCAGCATTTT.

The chain combines TRBV20-1 with TRBJ2-1; 12 nucleotides agree with TRBD2. This CDR3 is 14 amino acids long. CDR1 DFQATT and CDR2 SNEGSKA come from the germline V gene (reference sequence). Unmatched junction bases numbered 5, after V lost 6 bases and J lost 5 bases. The DNA for the CDR3 is TGCAGTGCCAAACTAGCGGGGGGACACAATGAGCAGTTCTTC. Its protein product is CSAKLAGGHNEQFF.

This sequence joins TRBV3-1 and TRBJ2-4; D gene unclear. Germline V gives CDR1 LGHDT, CDR2 YNNKEL (reference sequence). Trimming removed 4 bases at V and 2 bases at J, with 6 bases between. The CDR3 has 13 residues. CDR3 sequence (DNA): TGTGCCAGCAGCCCCCGGTCCAAAAACATTCAGTACTTC. It specifies CASSPRSKNIQYF.

The chain links TRBV20-1 to TRBJ2-3; tentative D call: TRBD2 (6 bases). CDR1 and CDR2 (germline): DFQATT, SNEGSKA (reference sequence). V lost 0 bases and J lost 6, with 28 bases in between. The CDR3 extends over 19 amino acids. The CDR3 sequence: CSARDRSSTAREEWDTQYF. The CDR3 bases are TGCAGTGCTAGAGATCGTAGCAGCACAGCGAGGGAGGAGTGGGATACGCAGTATTTT.

The CDR3: CASSQEFRGGNTGELFF. The CDR3 DNA is TGTGCCAGCAGCCAAGAATTTCGCGGGGGGAACACCGGGGAGCTGTTTTTT. V gene TRBV3-1 combines with J gene TRBJ2-2; 7 bases are a match to TRBD2. V trimming: 0 bases; J trimming: 1 base; junction bases outside the gene matches: 5. Germline lookup yields CDR1 LGHDT and CDR2 YNNKEL (reference sequence). There are 17 residues in the CDR3.

This chain links TRBV6-1 with TRBJ2-2, with a possible D match to TRBD2 (5 bases). CDR1 is MNHNS, CDR2 SASEGT, per germline. Trimming took 6 bases from V and 4 from J, leaving 21 bases between them. The CDR3 sequence is 17 residues long. In DNA form, the CDR3 reads TGTGCCAGCAGGAAACTAGGGCAAGTGGGTTCCACCGGGGAGCTGTTTTTT. Translated, it gives CASRKLGQVGSTGELFF.

The chain links TRBV5-1 to TRBJ2-5; 10 nucleotides match TRBD1. After removal of 4 bases from V and 0 bases from J, the junction contained 9 bases not matched to a gene. The CDR3 runs to 17 residues. Germline loops: CDR1 SGHRS, CDR2 YFSETQ. Here the CDR3 reads CASSAGQGSYYQETQYF. DNA for the CDR3: TGCGCCAGCAGCGCGGGACAGGGGAGTTATTACCAAGAGACCCAGTACTTC.

The V gene is TRBV6-6, the J gene TRBJ1-1; 10 nucleotides match TRBD1. CDR3 size: 16 residues. Germline CDR1 reads MNHNY; CDR2 reads SVGAGI (reference sequence). Trimming took 6 bases from V and 4 from J; bases not matched to a gene: 11. The CDR3, as DNA: TGTGCCAGCAGACTAGGGACAGGGGCACCCAGCACTGAAGCTTTCTTT. It translates to CASRLGTGAPSTEAFF.

Notes on this clonotype: Given a much more abundant clone one base away, this may be a read error. V and J are TRBV29-1 and TRBJ2-5, with no clear D. The germline V and J ends were trimmed by 4 bases and 11 bases, with 23 bases remaining between them. This CDR3 region has 14 residues. Germline V CDR1 and CDR2: SQVTM, ANQGSEA. The CDR3 region is CSVAVDATANEQYF. Written as DNA, the CDR3 is TGCAGCGTTGCTGTGGACGCAACAGCTAATGAGCAGTACTTC.

The chain combines TRBV7-2 with TRBJ1-5; TRBD1 agrees at 8 bases. Germline-derived CDR1 and CDR2 are SGHTA and FQGNSA. The ends lost 5 bases at V and 7 bases at J; junction bases unmatched: 4. The CDR3 is made up of 13 amino acids. CDR3 nucleotide sequence: TGTGCCAGCAGCAACGACAGGGGCCAGCCCCAGCATTTT. Encoded protein: CASSNDRGQPQHF.

The chain couples TRBV6-6 to TRBJ1-4; D is undetermined. CDR1 MNHNY and CDR2 SVGAGI come from the germline V gene (reference sequence). The CDR3 is 13 amino acids. The germline V and J ends were trimmed by 2 bases and 6 bases, with 7 bases remaining between them. CDR3 residues: CASSYQGYEKLFF. In nucleotides, the CDR3 is TGTGCCAGCAGTTACCAAGGCTATGAAAAACTGTTTTTT.

This clonotype was seen more than once but under ten times. The chain couples TRBV20-1 to TRBJ2-7; a possible D gene is TRBD2 (5 bases). Trimming pared 1 base from V and 5 bases from J, leaving 18 bases between. The CDR3 extends over 15 amino acids. CDR1 and CDR2 from the germline V gene are DFQATT and SNEGSKA (reference sequence). The CDR3 nucleotides are TGCAGTGCTAGAGTTGCAGGCATGGTCGGGGACGAGCAGTACTTC. Translation gives CSARVAGMVGDEQYF.

The rearrangement uses TRBV3-1 and TRBJ2-1; 14 bases align to TRBD2. The closer fit of TRBJ2-7 to the DNA end suggests the J call may be wrong. In germline, CDR1 is LGHDT, CDR2 YNNKEL (reference sequence). This CDR3 spans 19 amino acids. Here the CDR3 DNA reads TGTGCCAGCAGCCCTAGGACTAGCGGGAGGACGAGCTCCTACAATGAGCAGTACTTC. Protein product: CASSPRTSGRTSSYNEQYF.

This clonotype was recorded only once. The chain joins TRBV5-1 to TRBJ2-3, with D maybe TRBD2 (6 bases). CDR1 and CDR2 from the germline V gene are SGHRS and YFSETQ. Deletions cut 3 bases from V and 2 bases from J, with 13 bases between. The length of the CDR3 is 15 residues. DNA for the CDR3: TGCGCCAGCAGCTGGAGGGGACGGTACACAGATACGCAGTATTTT. Translated, it gives CASSWRGRYTDTQYF.

The chain has TRBV5-5 and TRBJ1-5; 10 bases map to TRBD1. V shed 3 bases, J shed 7 bases, and the junction held 10 bases outside the gene matches. The CDR3 totals 16 residues. The germline gives CDR1 SGHKS, CDR2 YYEKEE (reference sequence). CDR3 amino acids: CASSSGQGGTLQPQHF. In nucleotides, the CDR3 is TGTGCCAGCAGCTCCGGACAGGGGGGTACCTTGCAGCCCCAGCATTTT.

The chain carries TRBV6-1 and TRBJ2-7, with D maybe TRBD1 (5 bases). This CDR3 spans 13 amino acids. V was shortened by 4 bases and J by 4 bases, with 11 bases between the two germline ends. The germline gives CDR1 MNHNS, CDR2 SASEGT. CDR3 protein: CASSVEKGYEQYF. Here the CDR3 DNA reads TGTGCCAGCAGTGTAGAAAAGGGGTACGAGCAGTACTTC.

V and J are TRBV5-1 and TRBJ2-4; D possibly uses TRBD1 or TRBD2 (5 bases each). This CDR3 spans 15 amino acids. From germline, CDR1 is SGHRS and CDR2 YFSETQ. Deletions cut 3 bases from V and 0 bases from J, with 10 bases between. The CDR3 loop reads CASSWDELAKNIQYF. The CDR3 DNA is TGCGCCAGCAGCTGGGACGAACTAGCCAAAAACATTCAGTACTTC. The entire variable domain, with the rest obtained from reference TRBV5-1 and TRBJ2-4, is as follows: KAGVTQTPRYLIKTRGQQVTLSCSPISGHRSVSWYQQTPGQGLQFLFEYFSETQRNKGNFPGRFSGRQFSNSRSEMNVSTLELGDSALYLCASSWDELAKNIQYFGAGTRLSVL.

The chain links TRBV20-1 to TRBJ2-1, with 11 bases lining up with TRBD2. CDR1 and CDR2 (germline): DFQATT, SNEGSKA (reference sequence). The ends lost 3 bases at V and 13 bases at J; junction bases unmatched: 5. This CDR3 region has 12 residues. The CDR3, as DNA: TGCAGTGCTAGTATGGGACTAGCGGTCCAGTTCTTC. This translates into CSASMGLAVQFF.

This clonotype showed up just a few times. The rearrangement links TRBV7-2 to TRBJ1-2; D not resolved. Trimming removed 7 bases from V and 10 bases from J, with 19 bases in between. CDR1 and CDR2 from the germline V gene are SGHTA and FQGNSA. CDR3 length equals 13 residues. The CDR3 sequence: CASTRYLDPNYTF. As DNA, the CDR3 is TGTGCCAGCACCCGTTACCTGGACCCTAACTACACCTTC.

This clonotype occurred once. A read error may produce the germline difference seen at one junction end. This chain links TRBV20-1 with TRBJ2-7, with D perhaps TRBD1 (5 bases). The J call is doubtful: the DNA matches TRBJ2-5 better. Germline V CDR1 and CDR2: DFQATT, SNEGSKA (reference sequence). This CDR3 spans 15 amino acids. CDR3 sequence reads: CSAIVTVGLKETQYF. CDR3 coding DNA: TGCAGCGCTATTGTGACAGTGGGTCTAAAAGAGACCCAGTACTTC.

The chain joins TRBV18 to TRBJ2-1, with 9 bases identical to TRBD2. The germline V gene has CDR1 KGHSH and CDR2 LQKENI. J gave up 8 bases and V 3 bases, and 11 bases lay outside the gene matches. The CDR3 length is 16 residues. CDR3 loop: CASSPGSGSLFYEQFF. CDR3 in DNA: TGTGCCAGCTCACCGGGTAGCGGGAGCCTTTTCTATGAGCAGTTCTTC.

The chain combines TRBV20-1 with TRBJ2-1, with a possible D match to TRBD2 (6 bases). Germline values: CDR1 DFQATT, CDR2 SNEGSKA (reference sequence). Trimming left V 0 bases short and J 0 bases short, with 12 bases between. The CDR3 spans 16 residues. CDR3 sequence: CSARDRDWSSYNEQFF. The CDR3, as DNA: TGCAGTGCTAGAGACCGGGACTGGAGCTCCTACAATGAGCAGTTCTTC.